A single sample gave rise to the 5 T cell receptor beta chains below, sequenced in a study of OX40 agonist ivuxolimab in advanced cancers. TCRdb's copy holds only in-frame clones and misses some; the assay was immunoSEQ multiplex PCR. Among 45,000 to 70,000 clones listed, 86% were seen once. The sample here was CD4+ or CD8+ T cells sorted from blood, taken in a trial of the OX40 agonist ivuxolimab. The source of these receptors is an adult with an advanced solid tumor such as melanoma, head and neck, liver or kidney cancer.

To note about this clone: Because the CDR3 is missing its conserved closing phenylalanine or tryptophan, this is likely a read error. The rearrangement joins TRBV5-6 to TRBJ1-2; D gene uncertain. Trimming removed 2 bases at V and 8 bases at J, with 16 bases between. This CDR3 is 14 amino acids long. The V gene's germline CDR1 is SGHDT and CDR2 YYEEEE. The CDR3 is CASSFSGVPYGYTS. The CDR3 coding sequence is TGTGCCAGCAGCTTTTCCGGGGTACCTTACGGCTACACCTCC.

The rearrangement links TRBV2 to TRBJ1-5, with D possibly being TRBD1 (5 bases). Germline V gene data show CDR1 as SNHLY and CDR2 as FYNNEI. V was clipped by 1 base and J by 1 base, with 8 bases between them. The CDR3 extends over 15 amino acids. The CDR3 protein is CASSEVGGSNQPQHF. The CDR3, as DNA: TGTGCCAGCAGTGAAGTGGGGGGAAGCAATCAGCCCCAGCATTTT.

V and J are TRBV6-4 and TRBJ2-3; D is undetermined. The CDR3 extends over 15 amino acids. V was clipped by 4 bases and J by 0 bases, with 11 bases between them. Germline V lookup: CDR1 MRHNA, CDR2 SNTAGT. DNA for the CDR3: TGTGCCAGCAGTGTTCGTGGAGCTAGCACAGATACGCAGTATTTT. Amino acid sequence: CASSVRGASTDTQYF.

The V call is TRBV6-5, the J call TRBJ1-2; D is undetermined. The germline CDR1 and CDR2 sequences are MNHEY and SVGAGI. V was pared by 2 bases and J by 7 bases, with 8 bases between. CDR3 size: 12 residues. CDR3 amino acids: CASSYPGGGYTF. The CDR3 DNA reads as TGTGCCAGCAGTTACCCTGGAGGTGGCTACACCTTC.

This clone was counted only a few times. This sequence joins TRBV5-1 and TRBJ2-2; 9 nucleotides align to TRBD2. The CDR3 length is 16 residues. The V and J ends lost 1 base and 2 bases, in that order; junction bases with no gene match: 3. CDR1 is SGHRS and CDR2 is YFSETQ in the germline V gene. The DNA for the CDR3 is TGCGCCAGCAGCTTGTTACTAGCGGGCAACACCGGGGAGCTGTTTTTT. Encoded protein: CASSLLLAGNTGELFF.